This TCR beta chain was sequenced during a study of T cell responses to AZD1222 COVID-19 vaccine. The method was immunoSEQ multiplex PCR; TCRdb's version includes in-frame clones alone and lacks a portion of them. The sample carries about 150,000 clones, around nine tenths recorded once. The CDR3 has 17 amino acids. From germline, CDR1 is SGHVS and CDR2 FQNEAQ. The trim removed 3 bases at V and 6 bases at J, leaving 10 bases unmatched. This clone showed up just once. The source was peripheral blood, collected on day 0 of AZD1222 vaccination. The V gene is TRBV7-8, the J gene TRBJ2-2; 10 nucleotides match TRBD1. This sequence was found in an adult in good health. The CDR3 coding sequence is TGTGCCAGCAGCTTTAGGGCCGGGACAGGGGATCCCGGGGAGCTGTTTTTT. It specifies CASSFRAGTGDPGELFF.